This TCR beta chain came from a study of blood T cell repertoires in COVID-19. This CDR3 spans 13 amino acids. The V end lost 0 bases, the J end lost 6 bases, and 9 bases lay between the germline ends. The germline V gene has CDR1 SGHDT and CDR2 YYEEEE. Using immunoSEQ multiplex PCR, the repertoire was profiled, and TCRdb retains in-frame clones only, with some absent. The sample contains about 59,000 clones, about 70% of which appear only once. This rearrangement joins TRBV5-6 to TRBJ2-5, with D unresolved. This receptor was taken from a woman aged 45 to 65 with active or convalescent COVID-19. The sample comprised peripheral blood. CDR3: CASSLAALKTQYF. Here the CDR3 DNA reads TGTGCCAGCAGCTTGGCTGCCCTAAAGACCCAGTACTTC.